This T cell receptor (beta chain) was recorded in a study of shared clonotypes between healthy human individuals. General study results and limits: Relative to memory subsets, naive subsets generally showed larger estimated richness.

The CDR3 spans 18 residues. V dropped 5 bases and J dropped 0; count of bases not matched to a gene: 13. Germline V gene lookup returns CDR1 LNHDA and CDR2 SQIVND (reference sequence). Profiling relied on immunoSEQ multiplex PCR, and the TCRdb table lists in-frame clones only, not all of them. Here the sample spans about 730,000 clones, just under 75% being singletons. Comments on this clone: Its antigen is unknown.

This clonotype was sampled from a woman in her 30s in good health. This chain links TRBV19 with TRBJ1-5; 7 positions agree with TRBD1. The sequencing input was memory CD4+ T cells sorted from blood. Stated subset: CD45RA-negative fraction. CDR3 sequence: CASSAESGGFNSNQPQHF. CDR3 DNA: TGTGCCAGTAGTGCGGAATCAGGGGGATTCAATAGCAATCAGCCCCAGCATTTT.